The rows below give T cell receptor beta chains drawn from one sample of a study of blood T cell repertoires in COVID-19. Clones were sequenced by immunoSEQ multiplex PCR, and TCRdb holds only the in-frame ones, with some missing. The sample yields approximately 230,000 clones, approximately 90% seen once. The sample comprised peripheral blood. Receptor source: a man between 18 and 29 years old with active or convalescent COVID-19. CDR3s include the opening cysteine and the closing phenylalanine or tryptophan. The D gene is left open where the match is weak. Clone size is stated in some rows and not others, as once, few, many or a class when expanded.

V gene,D gene,clone size,CDR3 length,J gene,CDR3 DNA,CDR3 protein
TRBV6-2/TRBV6-3,.,.,11,TRBJ1-1,TGTGCCAGCAGCCTGGGACTGATAGCTTTCTTT,CASSLGLIAFF
TRBV18,.,.,15,TRBJ2-5,TGTGCCAGCTCACCACGCAGGGGGGACGGAGAGACCCAGTACTTC,CASSPRRGDGETQYF
TRBV30,.,.,11,TRBJ1-2,TGTGCCTGGAGTAGAGGGTATGGCTACACCTTC,CAWSRGYGYTF
TRBV5-1,.,.,14,TRBJ2-3,TGCGCCAGCAGCTTGAGCGGAAGCACAGATACGCAGTATTTT,CASSLSGSTDTQYF
TRBV11-3,TRBD2,.,12,TRBJ2-1,TGTGCCAGCAGTCCCGGGGACTACGCGCAATTCTTC,CASSPGDYAQFF
TRBV19,.,.,13,TRBJ2-7,TGTGCCACAACCGGGACTTCATCCTACGAGCAGTACTTC,CATTGTSSYEQYF
TRBV9,.,.,12,TRBJ2-2,TGTGCCAGCAGCGTAGGAGGCGGGGAGCTGTTTTTT,CASSVGGGELFF
TRBV28,.,.,16,TRBJ2-3,TGTGCCAGCAGTTTATTGGGCGACCAAAGGGGAGATACGCAGTATTTT,CASSLLGDQRGDTQYF
TRBV19,TRBD1,.,14,TRBJ2-7,TGTGCCAGTAGTAGCCGGGACAGGGGCCACGAGCAGTACTTC,CASSSRDRGHEQYF
TRBV12-5,TRBD1,.,16,TRBJ1-5,TGTGCTAGTGGCCGTCCCCAGGGACAGGGATCTCAGCCCCAGCATTTT,CASGRPQGQGSQPQHF
TRBV9,.,.,15,TRBJ2-5,TGTGCCAGCAGCCCACGGACAGCGTTGTCCGAGACCCAGTACTTC,CASSPRTALSETQYF
TRBV5-5,.,.,18,TRBJ2-1,TGTGCCAGCAGCCTTCGGCCAGCAGGCCAGGGCTCCTACAATGAGCAGTTCTTC,CASSLRPAGQGSYNEQFF
TRBV29-1,TRBD2,once,16,TRBJ2-3,TGCAGCGTTGTCCTAGCGGGAGGGCCCCGAGGGGATACGCAGTATTTT,CSVVLAGGPRGDTQYF
TRBV9,.,once,16,TRBJ2-2,TGTGCCAGCAGCGTAGATCATTGGGCAGTCACCGGGGAGCTGTTTTTT,CASSVDHWAVTGELFF
TRBV30,TRBD1,once,14,TRBJ2-2,TGTGCCTGGAGGGGGACAGGGGGCACCGGGGAGCTGTTTTTT,CAWRGTGGTGELFF
TRBV6-6,.,.,14,TRBJ2-7,TGTGCCAGCAGTTACTCGGCGGAGACCTACGAGCAGTACTTC,CASSYSAETYEQYF